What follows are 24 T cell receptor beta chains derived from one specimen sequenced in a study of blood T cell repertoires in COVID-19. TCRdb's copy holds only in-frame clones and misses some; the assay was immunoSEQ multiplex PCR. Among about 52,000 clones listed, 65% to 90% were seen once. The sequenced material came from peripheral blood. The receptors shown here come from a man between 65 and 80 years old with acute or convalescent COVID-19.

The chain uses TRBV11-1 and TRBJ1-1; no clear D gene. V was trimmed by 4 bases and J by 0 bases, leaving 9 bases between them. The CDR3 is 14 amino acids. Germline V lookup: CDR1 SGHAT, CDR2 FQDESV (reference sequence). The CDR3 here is CASSSRSMNTEAFF. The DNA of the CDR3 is TGTGCCAGCAGCTCAAGGAGTATGAACACTGAAGCTTTCTTT.

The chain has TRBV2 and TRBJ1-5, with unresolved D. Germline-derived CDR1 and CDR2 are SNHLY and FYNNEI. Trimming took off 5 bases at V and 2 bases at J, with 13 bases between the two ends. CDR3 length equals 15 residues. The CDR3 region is CASSTDRGGNQPQHF. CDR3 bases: TGTGCCAGCAGTACCGACCGGGGAGGCAATCAGCCCCAGCATTTT.

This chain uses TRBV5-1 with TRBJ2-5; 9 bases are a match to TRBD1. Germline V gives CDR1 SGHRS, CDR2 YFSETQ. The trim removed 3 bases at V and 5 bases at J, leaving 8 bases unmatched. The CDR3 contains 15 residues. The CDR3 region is CASSSGTGKGETQYF. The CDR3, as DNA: TGCGCCAGCAGCTCCGGGACAGGGAAAGGGGAGACCCAGTACTTC.

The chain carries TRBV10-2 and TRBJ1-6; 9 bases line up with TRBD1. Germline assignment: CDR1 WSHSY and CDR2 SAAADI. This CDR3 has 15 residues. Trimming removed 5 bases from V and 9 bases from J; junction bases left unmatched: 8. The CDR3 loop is CASSPRDRVASPLHF. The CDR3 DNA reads TGCGCCAGCAGTCCCCGGGACAGGGTCGCTTCACCCCTCCACTTT.

For the CDR3, the DNA is TGCGCCAGCAGTCAAGGTATTAGCGGGGGGCCCGATGAGCAGTTCTTC. Translated, it gives CASSQGISGGPDEQFF. The chain employs TRBV23-1 and TRBJ2-1, with TRBD2 identical over 10 bases. TRBV23-1 qualifies as an ORF whose function is uncertain. The CDR3 contains 16 residues. The V segment lost 2 bases and the J segment 8 bases; nucleotides outside the gene matches: 9.

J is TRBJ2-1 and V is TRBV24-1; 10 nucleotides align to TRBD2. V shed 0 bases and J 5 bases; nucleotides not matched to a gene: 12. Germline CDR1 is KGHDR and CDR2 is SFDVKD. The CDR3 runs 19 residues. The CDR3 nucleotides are TGTGCCACCAGTGATTTGCTACCCCCCTTCGGACTAGCGGACAATGAGCAGTTCTTC. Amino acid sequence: CATSDLLPPFGLADNEQFF.

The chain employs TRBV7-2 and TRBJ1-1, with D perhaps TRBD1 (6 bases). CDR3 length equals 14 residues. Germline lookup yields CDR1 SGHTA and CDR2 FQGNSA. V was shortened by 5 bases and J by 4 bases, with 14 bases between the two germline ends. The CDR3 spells CASSRGGSATEAFF. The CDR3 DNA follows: TGTGCCAGCAGCAGGGGGGGCTCGGCCACTGAAGCTTTCTTT.

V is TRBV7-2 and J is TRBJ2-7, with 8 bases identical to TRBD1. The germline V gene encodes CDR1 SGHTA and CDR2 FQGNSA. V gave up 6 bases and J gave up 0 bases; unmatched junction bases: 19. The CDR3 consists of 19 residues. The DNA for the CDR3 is TGTGCCAGCAGAACCGACGGGACAGGCTTCACTTCTAACTCCTACGAGCAGTACTTC. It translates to CASRTDGTGFTSNSYEQYF.

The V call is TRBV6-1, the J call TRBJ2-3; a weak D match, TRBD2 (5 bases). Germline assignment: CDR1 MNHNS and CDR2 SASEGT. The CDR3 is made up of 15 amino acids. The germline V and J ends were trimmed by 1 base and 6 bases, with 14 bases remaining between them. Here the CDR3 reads CASSEVKTRRDTQYF. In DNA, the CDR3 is TGTGCCAGCAGTGAAGTCAAGACACGGAGGGATACGCAGTATTTT.

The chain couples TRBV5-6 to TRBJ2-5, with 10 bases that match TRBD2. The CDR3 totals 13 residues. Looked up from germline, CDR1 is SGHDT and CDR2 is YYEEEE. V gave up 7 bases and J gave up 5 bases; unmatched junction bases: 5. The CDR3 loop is CASGLAGEETQYF. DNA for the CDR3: TGTGCCAGCGGGCTAGCGGGAGAGGAGACCCAGTACTTC.

The CDR3 nucleotides are TGTGCCAGCAGCGACGGGGGAAGTTTCTCTGGAAACACCATATATTTT. Encoded protein: CASSDGGSFSGNTIYF. V usage is TRBV21-1 and J usage is TRBJ1-3. TRBV21-1 is a recognized pseudogene. The CDR3 consists of 16 residues.

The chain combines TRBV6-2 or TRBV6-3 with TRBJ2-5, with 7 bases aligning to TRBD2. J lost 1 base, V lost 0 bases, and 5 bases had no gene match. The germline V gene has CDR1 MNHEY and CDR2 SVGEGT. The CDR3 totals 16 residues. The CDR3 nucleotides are TGTGCCAGCAGTTACTCTCGGTGGGGGGGCCAAGAGACCCAGTACTTC. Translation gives CASSYSRWGGQETQYF.

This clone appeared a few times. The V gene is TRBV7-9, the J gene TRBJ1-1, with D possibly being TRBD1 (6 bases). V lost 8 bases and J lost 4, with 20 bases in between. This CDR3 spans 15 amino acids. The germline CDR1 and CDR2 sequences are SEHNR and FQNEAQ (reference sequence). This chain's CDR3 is CASRALTTGSTEAFF. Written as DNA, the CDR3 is TGTGCCAGCCGAGCTCTCACCACAGGGAGCACTGAAGCTTTCTTT.

CDR3 DNA: TGCAGCGCAGGAGGGGAGGCTTTCTTT. This gives the protein CSAGGEAFF. This rearrangement joins TRBV29-1 to TRBJ1-1; D possibly corresponds to TRBD1 (5 bases). Trimming removed 7 bases at V and 11 bases at J, with 11 bases between. CDR3 size: 9 residues. The V gene's germline CDR1 is SQVTM and CDR2 ANQGSEA. The variable domain in full, completed from reference TRBV29-1 and TRBJ1-1, reads SAVISQKPSRDICQRGTSLTIQCQVDSQVTMMFWYRQQPGQSLTLIATANQGSEATYESGFVIDKFPISRPNLTFSTLTVSNMSPEDSSIYLCSAGGEAFFGQGTRLTVV.

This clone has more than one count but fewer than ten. The CDR3 protein is CASSVHRESPLHF. Here the CDR3 DNA reads TGTGCCAGCAGCGTACACAGGGAATCACCCCTCCACTTT. The rearrangement uses TRBV7-3 and TRBJ1-6; D may be TRBD1 (6 bases). The CDR3 has 13 amino acids. Trimming stripped 5 bases from V and 10 bases from J, with 12 bases between. Per germline, CDR1 SGHTA and CDR2 FQGTGA.

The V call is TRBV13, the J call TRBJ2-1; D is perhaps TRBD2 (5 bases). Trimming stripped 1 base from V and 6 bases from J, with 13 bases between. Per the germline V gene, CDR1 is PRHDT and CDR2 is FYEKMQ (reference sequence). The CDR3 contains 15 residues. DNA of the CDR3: TGTGCCAGCAGCTTAGTGAGGTCTGGAGGCAATGAGCAGTTCTTC. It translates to CASSLVRSGGNEQFF.

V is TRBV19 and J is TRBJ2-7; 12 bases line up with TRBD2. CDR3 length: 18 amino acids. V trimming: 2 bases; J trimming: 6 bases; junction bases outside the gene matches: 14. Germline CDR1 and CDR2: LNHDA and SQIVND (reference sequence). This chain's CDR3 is CASSIFAGLAGKSAEQYF. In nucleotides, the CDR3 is TGTGCCAGTAGTATATTCGCAGGACTAGCGGGAAAAAGTGCCGAGCAGTACTTC.

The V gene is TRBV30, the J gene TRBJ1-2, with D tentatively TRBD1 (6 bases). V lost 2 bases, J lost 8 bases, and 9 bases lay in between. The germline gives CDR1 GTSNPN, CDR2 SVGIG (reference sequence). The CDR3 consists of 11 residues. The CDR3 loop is CAWSLGGGYTF. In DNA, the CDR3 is TGTGCCTGGAGTCTAGGGGGAGGCTACACCTTC.

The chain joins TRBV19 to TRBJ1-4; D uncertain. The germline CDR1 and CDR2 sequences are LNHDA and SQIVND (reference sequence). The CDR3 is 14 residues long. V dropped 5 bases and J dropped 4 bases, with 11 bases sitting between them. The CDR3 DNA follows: TGTGCCAGTAGTCGAGTGTTCGGTAATGAAAAACTGTTTTTT. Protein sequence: CASSRVFGNEKLFF.

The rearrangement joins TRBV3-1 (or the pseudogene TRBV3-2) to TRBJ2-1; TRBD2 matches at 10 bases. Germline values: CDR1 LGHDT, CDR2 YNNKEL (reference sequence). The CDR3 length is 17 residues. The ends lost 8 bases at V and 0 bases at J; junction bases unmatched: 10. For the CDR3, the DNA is TGTGCCAGCGGAAAAAATAGCGGGAGGAGCTCCTACAATGAGCAGTTCTTC. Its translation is CASGKNSGRSSYNEQFF.

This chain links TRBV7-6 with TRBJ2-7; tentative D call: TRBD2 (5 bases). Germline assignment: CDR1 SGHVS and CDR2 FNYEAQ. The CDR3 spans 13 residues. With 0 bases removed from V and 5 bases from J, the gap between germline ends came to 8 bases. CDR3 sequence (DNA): TGTGCCAGCAGCTTAGCCCTGGGAGACGAGCAGTACGTC. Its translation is CASSLALGDEQYV.

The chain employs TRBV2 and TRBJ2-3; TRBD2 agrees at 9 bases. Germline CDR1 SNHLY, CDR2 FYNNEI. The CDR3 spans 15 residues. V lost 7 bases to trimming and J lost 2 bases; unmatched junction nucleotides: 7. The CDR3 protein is CASNGLAISTDTQYF. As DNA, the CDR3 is TGTGCCAGCAATGGACTAGCGATATCCACAGATACGCAGTATTTT. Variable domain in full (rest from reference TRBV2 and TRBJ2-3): EPEVTQTPSHQVTQMGQEVILRCVPISNHLYFYWYRQILGQKVEFLVSFYNNEISEKSEIFDDQFSVERPDGSNFTLKIRSTKLEDSAMYFCASNGLAISTDTQYFGPGTRLTVL.

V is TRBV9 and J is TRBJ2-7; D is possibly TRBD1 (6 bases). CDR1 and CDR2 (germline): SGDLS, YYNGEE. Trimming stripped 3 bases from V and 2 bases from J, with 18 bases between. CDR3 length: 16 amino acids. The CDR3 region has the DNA TGTGCCAGCAGCGGGCGCCCAAACAGGGTCCCCTACGAGCAGTACTTC. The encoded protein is CASSGRPNRVPYEQYF.

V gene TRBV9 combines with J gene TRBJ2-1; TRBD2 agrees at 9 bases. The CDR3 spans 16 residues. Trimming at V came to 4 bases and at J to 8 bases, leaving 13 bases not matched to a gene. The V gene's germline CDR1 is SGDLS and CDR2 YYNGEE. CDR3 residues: CASSPRGGRASHEQFF. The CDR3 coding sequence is TGTGCCAGCAGCCCACGGGGCGGGAGGGCGTCCCATGAGCAGTTCTTC. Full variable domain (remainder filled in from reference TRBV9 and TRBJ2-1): DSGVTQTPKHLITATGQRVTLRCSPRSGDLSVYWYQQSLDQGLQFLIQYYNGEERAKGNILERFSAQQFPDLHSELNLSSLELGDSALYFCASSPRGGRASHEQFFGPGTRLTVL.